This record looks at one T cell receptor beta chain sequence and its context. Its antigen is not known. Assay execution took place at the deep level. Replicate sorted-subset PCRs were loaded with approximately 190 ng DNA, tens of thousands of T cell genomes. Methods used by the authors: ImmunoSEQ sequences covered only the junction and lacked quality scores; filtering therefore differed. TCRdb keeps only in-frame clones here, not all; method: immunoSEQ multiplex PCR. That table gives V, J and clone size, and the DNA gave D and trimming. The sample carries more than 2 million clones, around 93% recorded once. Terminally differentiated effector memory CD45RA+ cells were left out of the naive CD8 fraction, which was CD45RO-negative and positively selected for CCR7. This specimen comes from a study of shared clonotypes between healthy human individuals. This CDR3 has 20 amino acids. The V and J ends lost 2 bases and 0 bases respectively, with 20 bases between them. Per the germline V gene, CDR1 is PRHDT and CDR2 is FYEKMQ (reference sequence).

Findings and limits, study-wide: What limited the represented genetic and exposure-history diversity was the small number of donors.

This sequence originates from a man aged 18 to 29 in good health. Some clones in this sample may be carry-over from other donors' samples. The chain uses TRBV13 and TRBJ2-6; D is possibly TRBD1 or TRBD2 (6 bases each). Sequences were obtained from naive CD8+ T cells from PBMCs. CDR3 in DNA: TGTGCCAGCAGCTTACGCCAAGGGGGACTGGGAAACTCTGGGGCCAACGTCCTGACTTTC. This sequence encodes CASSLRQGGLGNSGANVLTF.